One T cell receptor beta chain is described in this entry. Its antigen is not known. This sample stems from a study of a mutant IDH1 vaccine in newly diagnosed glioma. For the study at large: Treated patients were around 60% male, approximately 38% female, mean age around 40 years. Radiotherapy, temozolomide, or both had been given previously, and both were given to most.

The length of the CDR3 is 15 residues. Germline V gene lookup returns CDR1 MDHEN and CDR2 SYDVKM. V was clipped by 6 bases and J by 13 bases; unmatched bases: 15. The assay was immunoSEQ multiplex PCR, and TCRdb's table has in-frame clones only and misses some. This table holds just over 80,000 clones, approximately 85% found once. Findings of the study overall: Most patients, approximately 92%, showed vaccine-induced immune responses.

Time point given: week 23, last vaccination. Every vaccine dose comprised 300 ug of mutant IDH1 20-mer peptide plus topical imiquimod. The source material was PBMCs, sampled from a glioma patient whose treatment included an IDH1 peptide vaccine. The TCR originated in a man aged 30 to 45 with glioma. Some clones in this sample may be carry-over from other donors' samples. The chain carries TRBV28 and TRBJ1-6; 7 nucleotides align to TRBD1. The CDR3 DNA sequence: TGTGCCAGCAGCCAGATACCGGGACAGAGACTTCCCCTCCACTTT. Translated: CASSQIPGQRLPLHF.